Included here is one T cell receptor beta chain sequence, with context. TCR beta sequencing covered blood CD8+ and CD4+ T cells. Reverse transcription of roughly 0.5 to 1 ug RNA was carried out with random hexamers. Each CDR3 protein is one row after TCRdb ran MiXCR on the immunoSEQ multiplex PCR reads. The table records more than 150,000 distinct CDR3 sequences, under 95% of them present only once. V lost 1 base and J lost 5, with 6 bases in between. The V gene's germline CDR1 is LNHDA and CDR2 SQIVND (reference sequence). The CDR3 has 13 residues. The entry originates in a study of CD8 T cells in Susac syndrome.

This receptor was obtained from a human donor in good health. J is TRBJ2-4 and V is TRBV19; the D is unclear. Sequenced input: CD4+ T cells from PBMCs. CDR3 DNA sequence: TGTGCCAGTAGTATAGGCCCAGAAAACATTCAGTACTTC. It is translated as CASSIGPENIQYF.